The source of this T cell receptor beta chain is a study of T-cell reconstitution after alpha-beta-depleted transplantation in children. Findings and limits, study-wide: From surviving recipient T cells and thymic progenitors came the high day-60 TCRbeta diversity observed in some patients. Reportedly, roughly two months post-transplant, alpha-beta T cells arose from several hundred expanded graft clones. Most T-cell counts and diversity one year after the transplant came from T cells that were newly produced.

TCRbeta library construction was performed incorporating unique molecular identifiers. TCRdb reprocessed the PCR reads with MiXCR, giving one entry per CDR3 protein. This sample has 500,000 to 600,000 distinct CDR3 sequences, with over 20% found just once. As for this clonotype: Its antigen remains unidentified.

The CDR3 runs 13 residues. Germline V gene data show CDR1 as SQVTM and CDR2 as ANQGSEA. After removal of 6 bases from V and 3 bases from J, the junction contained 5 bases not matched to a gene. The origin of this receptor is a boy under two years old with Wiskott-Aldrich syndrome, due to receive a stem cell transplant. This sample comprised PBMCs, obtained before TCRalphabeta/CD19-depleted stem cell transplant. V usage is TRBV29-1 and J usage is TRBJ1-1; 9 bases agree with TRBD1. DNA of the CDR3: TGCAGCGTCAGACAGGGGGTTTACACTGAAGCTTTCTTT. This codes for CSVRQGVYTEAFF.